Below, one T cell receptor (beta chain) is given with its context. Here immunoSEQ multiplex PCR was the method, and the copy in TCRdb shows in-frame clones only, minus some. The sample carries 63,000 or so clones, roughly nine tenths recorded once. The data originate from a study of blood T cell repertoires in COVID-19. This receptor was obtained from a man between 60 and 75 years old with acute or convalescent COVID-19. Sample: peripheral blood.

The CDR3 bases are TGCGCCAGCAGCCAAGACGGGGGCACCATATATTTT. Encoded protein: CASSQDGGTIYF. The gene calls are TRBV4-1 and TRBJ1-3, with D tentatively TRBD1 (5 bases). CDR1 is MGHRA, CDR2 YSYEKL, per germline. Deletions cut 0 bases from V and 9 bases from J, with 6 bases between. This CDR3 has 12 residues.